Listed below are T cell receptor beta chains from one sample, sequenced in a study of graft-versus-host responses after intestinal transplantation. Produced via immunoSEQ multiplex PCR; TCRdb's table is partial and in-frame only. The data hold 4,000 to 6,000 clones, with approximately 72% observed a single time. The sample here was ileum tissue, taken less than 270 days after intestinal transplant. Receptors originate from a human patient who received an intestinal transplant, so some T cells may come from the graft donor. Both conserved end residues are part of each CDR3. Each record gives: D gene, clone size, J gene, V gene, CDR3 DNA, CDR3 protein. A D gene is named only where the DNA matches it firmly. Only some rows state a clone size, as once, few, many or a class for expanded clones.

d_call: TRBD2
clone_size: .
j_call: TRBJ2-1
v_call: TRBV9
cdr3_nt: TGTGCCAGCAGCGTGTTCCGCCCGGGACTAGCGGGAGGTCGGGGTTACAATGAGCAGTTCTTC
cdr3_aa: CASSVFRPGLAGGRGYNEQFF

d_call: TRBD2
clone_size: .
j_call: TRBJ2-1
v_call: TRBV5-4
cdr3_nt: TGTGCCAGCAGCTCGCGATCCGGGGGGTACAATGAGCAGTTCTTC
cdr3_aa: CASSSRSGGYNEQFF

d_call: TRBD2
clone_size: few
j_call: TRBJ2-6
v_call: TRBV6-1
cdr3_nt: TGTGCCAGCAGTGTGGCTAGCGGGAGCTCTGGGGCCAACGTCCTGACTTTC
cdr3_aa: CASSVASGSSGANVLTF

d_call: TRBD1
clone_size: .
j_call: TRBJ1-1
v_call: TRBV7-9
cdr3_nt: TGTGCCAGCAGCTCTGGACAGGGAACTGAAGCTTTCTTT
cdr3_aa: CASSSGQGTEAFF

d_call: .
clone_size: .
j_call: TRBJ1-6
v_call: TRBV6-1
cdr3_nt: TGTGCCAGCAGTGAACCAACAGGGTTGGATAATTCACCCCTCCACTTT
cdr3_aa: CASSEPTGLDNSPLHF

d_call: TRBD1
clone_size: .
j_call: TRBJ2-7
v_call: TRBV5-8
cdr3_nt: TGTGCCAGCAGCCGGGGACAGGGACGGATGAAGCAGTACTTC
cdr3_aa: CASSRGQGRMKQYF

d_call: TRBD2
clone_size: few
j_call: TRBJ2-2
v_call: TRBV7-9
cdr3_nt: TGTGCCAGCAGCCCGGGACTAGCATCCGCCGGGGAGCTGTTTTTT
cdr3_aa: CASSPGLASAGELFF

d_call: .
clone_size: .
j_call: TRBJ1-1
v_call: TRBV11-3
cdr3_nt: TGTGCCAGCAGCGGGAGCCCGGGGGGTTGGACTGAAGCTTTCTTT
cdr3_aa: CASSGSPGGWTEAFF

d_call: TRBD1
clone_size: .
j_call: TRBJ1-3
v_call: TRBV5-3
cdr3_nt: TGTGCCAGAAGCTCAGACAGGGTGGCTGGAAACACCATATATTTT
cdr3_aa: CARSSDRVAGNTIYF

d_call: TRBD2
clone_size: few
j_call: TRBJ2-5
v_call: TRBV15
cdr3_nt: TGTGCCACCAGCAGAGGACTAGCGGGCCAAGAGACCCAGTACTTC
cdr3_aa: CATSRGLAGQETQYF

d_call: TRBD1
clone_size: once
j_call: TRBJ2-2
v_call: TRBV27
cdr3_nt: TGTGCCAGCAGTTTATCTGACAGGGGGCTCGGTCTCGACACCGGGGAGCTGTTTTTT
cdr3_aa: CASSLSDRGLGLDTGELFF

d_call: .
clone_size: few
j_call: TRBJ2-7
v_call: TRBV2
cdr3_nt: TGTGCCAGTTCGTTTCTAGGAGGATTAACCTACGAGCAGTACTTC
cdr3_aa: CASSFLGGLTYEQYF

d_call: .
clone_size: few
j_call: TRBJ2-7
v_call: TRBV15
cdr3_nt: TGTGCCACCAGCAATAGCTGGAGCTCCTACGAGCAGTACTTC
cdr3_aa: CATSNSWSSYEQYF

d_call: .
clone_size: .
j_call: TRBJ1-2
v_call: TRBV6-5
cdr3_nt: TGTGCCAGCAGTTACGGCAGTGCCCGGGATGGCTACACCTTC
cdr3_aa: CASSYGSARDGYTF

d_call: .
clone_size: .
j_call: TRBJ2-1
v_call: TRBV9
cdr3_nt: TGTGCCAGCAGCGTAGTTTATGGGGCAGAAGGGTACAATGAGCAGTTCTTC
cdr3_aa: CASSVVYGAEGYNEQFF

d_call: .
clone_size: .
j_call: TRBJ1-1
v_call: TRBV7-9
cdr3_nt: TGTGCCAGCAGCACGGTCCAGGGAACTAACGCTGAAGCTTTCTTT
cdr3_aa: CASSTVQGTNAEAFF

d_call: .
clone_size: .
j_call: TRBJ1-4
v_call: TRBV29-1
cdr3_nt: TGCAGCGTTGAAGAGGCGTGGACAACCACCGGAAAACTGTTTTTT
cdr3_aa: CSVEEAWTTTGKLFF

d_call: TRBD2
clone_size: few
j_call: TRBJ2-5
v_call: TRBV11-3
cdr3_nt: TGTGCCAGCAGCGAGGGGCTAGCGGGGCAAGAGACCCAGTACTTC
cdr3_aa: CASSEGLAGQETQYF

d_call: TRBD1
clone_size: once
j_call: TRBJ1-1
v_call: TRBV12-5
cdr3_nt: TGTGCTAGTGCCTCGGGACAGGGTTATTCGGTGAGGGCTTTCTTT
cdr3_aa: CASASGQGYSVRAFF

d_call: TRBD2
clone_size: .
j_call: TRBJ2-7
v_call: TRBV27
cdr3_nt: TGTGCCGCCGGGGAGGGCTCGGCTTACTACGAGCAGTACTTC
cdr3_aa: CAAGEGSAYYEQYF

d_call: TRBD1
clone_size: few
j_call: TRBJ1-1
v_call: TRBV10-2
cdr3_nt: TGCGCCAGCAGCGAACAGGGGGACACTGAAGCTTTCTTT
cdr3_aa: CASSEQGDTEAFF

d_call: .
clone_size: .
j_call: TRBJ2-7
v_call: TRBV5-4
cdr3_nt: TGTGCCAGCAGCTTGGGGGGAGGATACGAGCAGTACTTC
cdr3_aa: CASSLGGGYEQYF

d_call: TRBD1
clone_size: .
j_call: TRBJ2-5
v_call: TRBV7-3
cdr3_nt: TGTGCCAGCAGCTTGACAGGGGAAGAGACCCAGTACTTC
cdr3_aa: CASSLTGEETQYF

d_call: .
clone_size: .
j_call: TRBJ1-1
v_call: TRBV9
cdr3_nt: TGTGCCAGCAGCTCGCGGTACCACCGAGAAGGAGCTTTCTTT
cdr3_aa: CASSSRYHREGAFF

d_call: .
clone_size: once
j_call: TRBJ2-1
v_call: TRBV4-1
cdr3_nt: TGCGCCAGCAGCCAAGGTGACAGACACAATGAGCAGTTCTTC
cdr3_aa: CASSQGDRHNEQFF

d_call: TRBD1
clone_size: few
j_call: TRBJ1-6
v_call: TRBV28
cdr3_nt: TGTGCCAGCAGTTCACCACCTACACTCGACAGGGGGAATTCACCCCTCCACTTT
cdr3_aa: CASSSPPTLDRGNSPLHF

d_call: TRBD1
clone_size: .
j_call: TRBJ2-2
v_call: TRBV5-1
cdr3_nt: TGCGCCAGCAGCTTCCGGGACAGGAACACCGGGGAGCTGTTTTTT
cdr3_aa: CASSFRDRNTGELFF

d_call: .
clone_size: .
j_call: TRBJ2-2
v_call: TRBV5-1
cdr3_nt: TGCGCCAGCAGCTTGACTAGTTCCGCCGGGGAGCTGTTTTTT
cdr3_aa: CASSLTSSAGELFF

d_call: .
clone_size: .
j_call: TRBJ1-5
v_call: TRBV28
cdr3_nt: TGTGCCAGCACGGGGGACCGGTATCAGCCCCAGCATTTT
cdr3_aa: CASTGDRYQPQHF

d_call: TRBD2
clone_size: .
j_call: TRBJ2-3
v_call: TRBV4-1
cdr3_nt: TGCGCCAGCAGCCAAGACAGCGGGGACTGCACAGATACGCAGTATTTT
cdr3_aa: CASSQDSGDCTDTQYF

d_call: .
clone_size: .
j_call: TRBJ2-7
v_call: TRBV21-1
cdr3_nt: TGTGCCAGCAGCAATAGAACAGGGGGCGCCTTCTACGAGCAGTACTTC
cdr3_aa: CASSNRTGGAFYEQYF

d_call: TRBD2
clone_size: .
j_call: TRBJ2-3
v_call: TRBV28
cdr3_nt: TGTGCCAGCAGCTACGGCACCTTCCTTAGACTAGCGCCCACAGATACGCAGTATTTT
cdr3_aa: CASSYGTFLRLAPTDTQYF

d_call: .
clone_size: .
j_call: TRBJ2-1
v_call: TRBV11-3
cdr3_nt: TGTGCCAGCAGCTTAGCGGGCGGGACGGCAGGCAATGAGCAGTTCTTC
cdr3_aa: CASSLAGGTAGNEQFF

d_call: .
clone_size: .
j_call: TRBJ2-7
v_call: TRBV13
cdr3_nt: TGTGCCAGCAGCCTTAGCGGAAGCTCCTACGAGCAGTACTTC
cdr3_aa: CASSLSGSSYEQYF

d_call: TRBD2
clone_size: .
j_call: TRBJ2-7
v_call: TRBV27
cdr3_nt: TGTGCCAGCCGGAGGGCTAGCGGGATGTACGAGCAGTACTTC
cdr3_aa: CASRRASGMYEQYF

d_call: TRBD2
clone_size: .
j_call: TRBJ2-1
v_call: TRBV5-1
cdr3_nt: TGCGCCAGCAGCTTGGTGGCGGGAGTTAAGGGTGGGAATGAGCAGTTCTTC
cdr3_aa: CASSLVAGVKGGNEQFF

d_call: .
clone_size: few
j_call: TRBJ2-1
v_call: TRBV6-1
cdr3_nt: TGTGCCAGCAGTGGACACTCCTACAATGAGCAGTTCTTC
cdr3_aa: CASSGHSYNEQFF

d_call: TRBD2
clone_size: .
j_call: TRBJ2-3
v_call: TRBV11-3
cdr3_nt: TGTGCCAGCAGCTTAGGCTGGCGGGGGGGCACAGATACGCAGTATTTT
cdr3_aa: CASSLGWRGGTDTQYF

d_call: .
clone_size: .
j_call: TRBJ2-5
v_call: TRBV4-1
cdr3_nt: TGCGCCAGCAGCCTTTACCTAGGACAGATCGGGGAGACCCAGTACTTC
cdr3_aa: CASSLYLGQIGETQYF

d_call: .
clone_size: .
j_call: TRBJ2-3
v_call: TRBV19
cdr3_nt: TGTGCCAGTAGTATAGATACGGGGGAAACAGATACGCAGTATTTT
cdr3_aa: CASSIDTGETDTQYF

d_call: .
clone_size: once
j_call: TRBJ2-7
v_call: TRBV6-1
cdr3_nt: TGTGCCAGCAGTGAAGAGGCAGGGGTTTACGAGCAGTACTTC
cdr3_aa: CASSEEAGVYEQYF

d_call: .
clone_size: .
j_call: TRBJ1-1
v_call: TRBV5-1
cdr3_nt: TGCGCCAGCAGCTTCCGACAGCCAGATGAAGCTTTCTTT
cdr3_aa: CASSFRQPDEAFF

d_call: TRBD2
clone_size: few
j_call: TRBJ2-3
v_call: TRBV6-1
cdr3_nt: TGTGCCAGCAGTGAACTAGCGGGGGGGCAAGATACGCAGTATTTT
cdr3_aa: CASSELAGGQDTQYF

d_call: .
clone_size: .
j_call: TRBJ1-2
v_call: TRBV18
cdr3_nt: TGTGCCAGCTCACCTAGTGGGGAGGGCTACACCTTC
cdr3_aa: CASSPSGEGYTF

d_call: TRBD1
clone_size: .
j_call: TRBJ2-7
v_call: TRBV2
cdr3_nt: TGTGCCAGCAGTGAAGCGAAGGGACAGGACTCCTACGAGCAGTACTTC
cdr3_aa: CASSEAKGQDSYEQYF

d_call: TRBD2
clone_size: .
j_call: TRBJ2-3
v_call: TRBV5-4
cdr3_nt: TGTGCCAGCAGCTTGTTGTGGCTAGCGGGGACCAGCACAGATACGCAGTATTTT
cdr3_aa: CASSLLWLAGTSTDTQYF

d_call: TRBD1
clone_size: .
j_call: TRBJ2-2
v_call: TRBV5-1
cdr3_nt: TGCGCCAGCAGCTTACAGGGGGTCACCGGGGAGCTGTTTTTT
cdr3_aa: CASSLQGVTGELFF

d_call: TRBD2
clone_size: .
j_call: TRBJ2-1
v_call: TRBV6-5
cdr3_nt: TGTGCCAGCAGTTACCAGGCTAGCGGGAGCTATGAGCAGTTCTTC
cdr3_aa: CASSYQASGSYEQFF